Presented here are 26 T cell receptor beta chains from one specimen sequenced in a study of T cell changes during pregnancy in multiple sclerosis. TCRdb's copy holds only in-frame clones and misses some; the assay was immunoSEQ multiplex PCR. The table records fewer than 65,000 clones, approximately 90% of them present only once. The starting material was CD4+ T cells from peripheral blood mononuclear cells, obtained after pregnancy. All receptors derive from a female donor with multiple sclerosis, enrolled in a pregnancy study.

For this clone: One end of the junction fails to match germline, which may point to a read error. The gene calls are TRBV7-2 and TRBJ2-7, with 10 positions matching TRBD2. The CDR3 has 13 amino acids. Germline loops: CDR1 SGHTA, CDR2 FQGNSA. In DNA, the CDR3 is TGTGCCAGCAGCTTAGGGCCAGCGGGAGGGCGAGTTTTC. This encodes CASSLGPAGGRVF.

The chain combines TRBV28 with TRBJ1-5; possibly TRBD1 for D (6 bases). Between the trimmed V and J ends, which lost 2 bases and 3 bases, there was a span of 8 bases. The CDR3 is 14 amino acids. CDR1 is MDHEN and CDR2 is SYDVKM in the germline V gene. CDR3 region: CASSLQGNNQPQHF. The CDR3 region has the DNA TGTGCCAGCAGTTTACAGGGGAACAATCAGCCCCAGCATTTT.

This sequence joins TRBV9 and TRBJ1-2; no clear D. Trimming took off 4 bases at V and 4 bases at J, with 11 bases between the two ends. Germline loops: CDR1 SGDLS, CDR2 YYNGEE. This CDR3 comprises 13 residues. The CDR3 reads CASSQEGVYGYTF. CDR3 in DNA: TGTGCCAGCAGCCAAGAAGGAGTCTATGGCTACACCTTC.

The chain couples TRBV4-1 to TRBJ2-7; 8 bases are a match to TRBD1. V gave up 3 bases and J gave up 2 bases; unmatched junction bases: 15. Germline V gene sequence: CDR1 MGHRA, CDR2 YSYEKL. CDR3 size: 18 residues. CDR3 region: CASSQSTGEHKRTYEQYF. The DNA for the CDR3 is TGCGCCAGCAGCCAGTCGACAGGGGAGCATAAGAGGACCTACGAGCAGTACTTC.

The chain combines TRBV5-6 with TRBJ2-7, with D perhaps matching TRBD1 (6 bases). Trimming took off 1 base at V and 1 base at J, with 18 bases between the two ends. Germline V gives CDR1 SGHDT, CDR2 YYEEEE. The CDR3 has 17 residues. CDR3 region: CASSLPPRTATSYEQYF. The CDR3 nucleotides read TGTGCCAGCAGCTTGCCCCCTAGGACAGCAACTTCCTACGAGCAGTACTTC. Together with reference TRBV5-6 and TRBJ2-7, the CDR3 gives the full variable domain: DAGVTQSPTHLIKTRGQQVTLRCSPKSGHDTVSWYQQALGQGPQFIFQYYEEEERQRGNFPDRFSGHQFPNYSSELNVNALLLGDSALYLCASSLPPRTATSYEQYFGPGTRLTVT.

This sequence joins TRBV4-2 and TRBJ2-5, with 9 bases aligning to TRBD2. Trimming cost V 0 bases and J 4 bases; bases outside gene matches: 6. CDR3 length: 16 residues. Per the germline V gene, CDR1 is LGHNA and CDR2 is YNFKEQ. Here the CDR3 reads CASSQDGLAGRETQYF. As DNA, the CDR3 is TGTGCCAGCAGCCAAGATGGGCTAGCGGGGAGAGAGACCCAGTACTTC.

The rearrangement uses TRBV25-1 and TRBJ1-1; no definite D call. Trimming shortened V by 5 bases and J by 11 bases, and 18 bases separated the two germline ends. CDR3 length: 13 amino acids. Germline V gene data show CDR1 as MGHDK and CDR2 as SYGVNS. The CDR3: CASSYRWGAGAFF. DNA for the CDR3: TGTGCCAGCAGTTATCGGTGGGGTGCGGGGGCTTTCTTT.

V usage is TRBV2 and J usage is TRBJ2-5; TRBD2 might be the D (6 bases). CDR3 length: 16 residues. Germline V gene sequence: CDR1 SNHLY, CDR2 FYNNEI. V dropped 6 bases and J dropped 2 bases, with 19 bases sitting between them. The CDR3 DNA is TGTGCCAGCAGGCCCGGGACTCTACTCTTTCAAGAGACCCAGTACTTC. Translation gives CASRPGTLLFQETQYF.

The V call is TRBV10-3, the J call TRBJ2-5; 12 bases agree with TRBD2. After removal of 11 bases from V and 0 bases from J, the junction contained 16 bases not matched to a gene. There are 18 residues in the CDR3. Germline CDR1 ENHRY, CDR2 SYGVKD. The CDR3 nucleotides read TGTGCCCCAAAGACTAGCGGGAGTCCTCGGGGGTACCAAGAGACCCAGTACTTC. Protein product: CAPKTSGSPRGYQETQYF.

The CDR3 nucleotides are TGCGCCAGCAGCTTGGTACAGGGGTTCGAGCAGTACTTC. This translates into CASSLVQGFEQYF. V is TRBV5-1 and J is TRBJ2-7; the match to TRBD1 covers 7 bases. After removal of 0 bases from V and 6 bases from J, the junction contained 3 bases not matched to a gene. There are 13 residues in the CDR3. Germline CDR1 reads SGHRS; CDR2 reads YFSETQ.

A single count supports this clone. This chain uses TRBV9 with TRBJ1-1; TRBD1 agrees at 7 bases. Losses at the gene ends were 0 bases for V and 7 bases for J; bases not matched to a gene: 12. The CDR3 loop spans 16 amino acids. Germline values: CDR1 SGDLS, CDR2 YYNGEE. The CDR3 loop reads CASSVALEIRQGEAFF. The CDR3 coding sequence is TGTGCCAGCAGCGTAGCGCTAGAGATACGACAGGGTGAAGCTTTCTTT.

This chain connects TRBV4-1 to TRBJ1-4, with D possibly being TRBD1 (6 bases). Germline values: CDR1 MGHRA, CDR2 YSYEKL. This CDR3 has 17 amino acids. The ends were cut back, 3 bases at V and 0 bases at J, with 14 bases in the middle. CDR3 nucleotides: TGCGCCAGCAGCCAGGGATTCGGACAGACAACTAATGAAAAACTGTTTTTT. It encodes CASSQGFGQTTNEKLFF.

The chain recombines TRBV5-1 with TRBJ2-1; 13 positions match TRBD2. J gave up 6 bases and V 4 bases, and 7 bases lay outside the gene matches. Per germline, CDR1 SGHRS and CDR2 YFSETQ. There are 16 residues in the CDR3. CDR3 bases: TGCGCCAGCAGCCGGACTAGCGGGAGTTTCGGCAATGAGCAGTTCTTC. Its protein product is CASSRTSGSFGNEQFF.

V usage is TRBV7-8 and J usage is TRBJ2-5; a possible D gene is TRBD1 (5 bases). Deletions cut 4 bases from V and 2 bases from J, with 17 bases between. CDR3 size: 16 residues. Germline-derived CDR1 and CDR2 are SGHVS and FQNEAQ. The CDR3 DNA sequence: TGTGCCAGCAGCTCCAAACAGGTCGGATTACAAGAGACCCAGTACTTC. Protein: CASSSKQVGLQETQYF.

Written as DNA, the CDR3 is TGTGCCTGGAGTCCACACGGGACAGGGAGTGGCTACACCTTC. This translates into CAWSPHGTGSGYTF. J is TRBJ1-2 and V is TRBV30, with 9 bases lining up with TRBD1. The CDR3 spans 14 residues. Germline CDR1 and CDR2: GTSNPN and SVGIG (reference sequence). V lost 2 bases to trimming and J lost 7 bases; unmatched junction nucleotides: 8.

The chain links TRBV27 to TRBJ1-5; TRBD1 is a possible D gene (6 bases). This CDR3 is built from 13 residues. V was trimmed by 6 bases and J by 5 bases, leaving 11 bases between them. Per the germline V gene, CDR1 is MNHEY and CDR2 is SMNVEV (reference sequence). The CDR3 DNA is TGTGCCAGCAGATCCTCAGGGGATCAGCCCCAGCATTTT. It specifies CASRSSGDQPQHF.

The chain employs TRBV7-8 and TRBJ1-4; TRBD1 might be the D (5 bases). The CDR3 sequence is 13 residues long. From germline, CDR1 is SGHVS and CDR2 FQNEAQ. The V end was cut by 3 bases, the J end by 12 bases, with 14 bases between. Here the CDR3 reads CASSFTGPEELFF. DNA of the CDR3: TGTGCCAGCAGCTTTACAGGCCCTGAGGAACTGTTTTTT.

J is TRBJ2-5 and V is TRBV7-2, with TRBD2 matching 16 bases. V dropped 5 bases and J dropped 2; count of bases not matched to a gene: 2. CDR1 and CDR2 (germline): SGHTA, FQGNSA. The CDR3 length is 16 residues. CDR3 residues: CASSLGLAGGQETQYF. CDR3 bases: TGTGCCAGCAGCCTGGGACTAGCGGGAGGGCAAGAGACCCAGTACTTC. Full variable domain (outside the CDR3, taken from reference TRBV7-2 and TRBJ2-5): GAGVSQSPSNKVTEKGKDVELRCDPISGHTALYWYRQSLGQGLEFLIYFQGNSAPDKSGLPSDRFSAERTGGSVSTLTIQRTQQEDSAVYLCASSLGLAGGQETQYFGPGTRLLVL.

The chain is built from TRBV19 and TRBJ2-1; 11 positions agree with TRBD2. The CDR3 loop spans 15 amino acids. V trimming: 1 base; J trimming: 8 bases; junction bases outside the gene matches: 4. Looked up from germline, CDR1 is LNHDA and CDR2 is SQIVND (reference sequence). CDR3 bases: TGTGCCAGTAGTATAGCTAGCGGGAGGTCCCATGAGCAGTTCTTC. The encoded protein is CASSIASGRSHEQFF. The entire variable domain, with the rest obtained from reference TRBV19 and TRBJ2-1, is as follows: DGGITQSPKYLFRKEGQNVTLSCEQNLNHDAMYWYRQDPGQGLRLIYYSQIVNDFQKGDIAEGYSVSREKKESFPLTVTSAQKNPTAFYLCASSIASGRSHEQFFGPGTRLTVL.

This sequence joins TRBV5-4 and TRBJ2-7; tentatively, D is TRBD2 (5 bases). V shed 3 bases and J shed 3 bases, with 13 bases lying between them. The germline CDR1 and CDR2 sequences are SGHNT and YYREEE (reference sequence). The CDR3 runs 14 residues. The CDR3 sequence is CASSSRTADYEQYF. CDR3 bases: TGTGCCAGCAGCTCCCGGACTGCAGACTACGAGCAGTACTTC. Full variable domain (rest looked up from reference TRBV5-4 and TRBJ2-7): ETGVTQSPTHLIKTRGQQVTLRCSSQSGHNTVSWYQQALGQGPQFIFQYYREEENGRGNFPPRFSGLQFPNYSSELNVNALELDDSALYLCASSSRTADYEQYFGPGTRLTVT.

The chain joins TRBV28 to TRBJ1-1; D is possibly TRBD1 (6 bases). V gave up 5 bases and J gave up 5 bases, with 24 bases separating them. CDR3 length equals 17 residues. From germline, CDR1 is MDHEN and CDR2 SYDVKM. The CDR3 DNA reads TGTGCCAGCAGTACTCTCCTCCGGGACACCGGCTTTACTGAAGCTTTCTTT. This sequence encodes CASSTLLRDTGFTEAFF.

J is TRBJ2-1 and V is TRBV7-6, with 7 bases matching TRBD2. CDR1 SGHVS and CDR2 FNYEAQ come from the germline V gene. The CDR3 is made up of 18 amino acids. V lost 1 base to trimming and J lost 7 bases; unmatched junction nucleotides: 16. CDR3 sequence: CASSLVTTGSGISNEQFF. In nucleotides, the CDR3 is TGTGCCAGCAGCTTAGTAACTACTGGCAGCGGGATATCGAATGAGCAGTTCTTC.

The chain employs TRBV28 and TRBJ2-5; unclear D gene. V shed 3 bases and J shed 6 bases, with 8 bases lying between them. The CDR3 runs 12 residues. In germline, CDR1 is MDHEN, CDR2 SYDVKM. The CDR3 coding sequence is TGTGCCAGCAGTTTTGGCTTCAAGACCCAGTACTTC. It translates to CASSFGFKTQYF.

This clone was observed once. This rearrangement joins TRBV5-1 to TRBJ1-5; 9 nucleotides agree with TRBD1. Per the germline V gene, CDR1 is SGHRS and CDR2 is YFSETQ. Trimming at V came to 4 bases and at J to 4 bases, leaving 6 bases not matched to a gene. This CDR3 is 15 amino acids long. This CDR3 reads CASSPQGAPNQPQHF. DNA for the CDR3: TGCGCCAGCAGCCCACAGGGGGCCCCGAATCAGCCCCAGCATTTT.

The chain has TRBV28 and TRBJ1-2; possibly TRBD1 for D (6 bases). The CDR3 runs 14 residues. Trimming took 5 bases from V and 5 from J, leaving 15 bases between them. Germline CDR1 is MDHEN and CDR2 is SYDVKM. The CDR3 DNA reads TGTGCCAGCAGTCCTACAGGGTTCCAGTATGGCTACACCTTC. Its protein product is CASSPTGFQYGYTF.

The chain couples TRBV19 to TRBJ2-7, with 8 bases fitting TRBD2. This CDR3 has 15 amino acids. With V trimmed by 5 bases and J by 2 bases, 8 bases remained unmatched. Germline-derived CDR1 and CDR2 are LNHDA and SQIVND (reference sequence). CDR3 residues: CASSLTSARAYEQYF. The DNA of the CDR3 is TGTGCCAGTAGTCTGACTAGCGCGAGGGCCTACGAGCAGTACTTC.